This T cell receptor (beta chain) originates from a study of blood T cell repertoires in COVID-19. The table lists this clone with a count of one. The junction had 5 bases not matched to a gene; V was cut back by 4 bases and J by 8 bases. The CDR3 length is 14 residues. Germline V CDR1 and CDR2: MNHEY, SMNVEV (reference sequence). Profiling relied on immunoSEQ multiplex PCR, and the TCRdb table lists in-frame clones only, not all of them. The sample includes some 130,000 clones, roughly 90% of them seen just once. The TCR originated in a woman in her 50s who had recovered from COVID-19. The chain combines TRBV27 with TRBJ1-4; 9 bases line up with TRBD1. Sequencing used PBMCs or T cells enriched from blood (not recorded which). The DNA for the CDR3 is TGTGCCAGCAGTTGGGGACAGGGAAGCGAAAAACTGTTTTTT. Its translation is CASSWGQGSEKLFF.